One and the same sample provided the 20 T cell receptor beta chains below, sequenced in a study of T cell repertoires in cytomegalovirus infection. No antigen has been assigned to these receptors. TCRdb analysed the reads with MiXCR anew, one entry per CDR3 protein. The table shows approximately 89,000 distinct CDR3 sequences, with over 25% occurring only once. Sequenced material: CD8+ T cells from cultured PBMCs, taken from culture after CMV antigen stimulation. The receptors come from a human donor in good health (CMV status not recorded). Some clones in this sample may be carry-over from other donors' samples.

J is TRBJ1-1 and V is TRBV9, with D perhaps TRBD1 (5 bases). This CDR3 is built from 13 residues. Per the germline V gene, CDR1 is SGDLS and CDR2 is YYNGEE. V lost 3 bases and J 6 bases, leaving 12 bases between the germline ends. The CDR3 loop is CASSAGRGPEAFF. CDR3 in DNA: TGTGCCAGCAGCGCTGGTAGGGGCCCTGAAGCTTTCTTT.

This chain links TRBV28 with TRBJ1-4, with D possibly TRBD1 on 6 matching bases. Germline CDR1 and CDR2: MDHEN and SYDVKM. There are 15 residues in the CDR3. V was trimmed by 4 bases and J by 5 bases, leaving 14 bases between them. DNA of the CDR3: TGTGCCAGCAGTTACTTACAGGGCCTGAATGAAAAACTGTTTTTT. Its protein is CASSYLQGLNEKLFF.

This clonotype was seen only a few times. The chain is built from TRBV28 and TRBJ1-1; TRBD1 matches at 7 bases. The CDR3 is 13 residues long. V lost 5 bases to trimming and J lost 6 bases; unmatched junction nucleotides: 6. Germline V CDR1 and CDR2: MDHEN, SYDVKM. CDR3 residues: CASSDRVMAEAFF. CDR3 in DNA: TGTGCCAGCAGTGACAGGGTTATGGCTGAAGCTTTCTTT.

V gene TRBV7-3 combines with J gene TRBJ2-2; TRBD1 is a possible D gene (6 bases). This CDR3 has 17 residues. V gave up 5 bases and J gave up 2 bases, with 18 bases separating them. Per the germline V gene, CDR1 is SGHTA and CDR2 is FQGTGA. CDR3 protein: CASSPTGGPGNTGELFF. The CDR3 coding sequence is TGTGCCAGCAGCCCGACAGGAGGCCCGGGTAACACCGGGGAGCTGTTTTTT.

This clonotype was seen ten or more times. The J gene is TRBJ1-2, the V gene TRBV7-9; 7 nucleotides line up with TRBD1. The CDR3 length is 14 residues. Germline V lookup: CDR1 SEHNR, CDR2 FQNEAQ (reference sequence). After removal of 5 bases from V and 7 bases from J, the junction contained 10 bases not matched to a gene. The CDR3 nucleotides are TGTGCCAGCAGCCCGCCAGGGGGACATCGTGGCTACACCTTC. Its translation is CASSPPGGHRGYTF.

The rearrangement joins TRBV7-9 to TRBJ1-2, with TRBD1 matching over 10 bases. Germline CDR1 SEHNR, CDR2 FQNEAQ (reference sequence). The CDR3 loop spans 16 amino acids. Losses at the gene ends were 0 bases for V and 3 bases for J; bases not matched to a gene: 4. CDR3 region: CASSLAGTGEYYGYTF. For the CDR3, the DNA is TGTGCCAGCAGCTTAGCGGGGACAGGGGAGTACTATGGCTACACCTTC.

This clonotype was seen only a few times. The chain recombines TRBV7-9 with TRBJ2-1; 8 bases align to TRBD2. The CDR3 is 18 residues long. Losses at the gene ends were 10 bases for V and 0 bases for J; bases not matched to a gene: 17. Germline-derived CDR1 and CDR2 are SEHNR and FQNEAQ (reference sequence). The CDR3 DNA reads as TGTGCCACCTCCATCCTGGCGGGGGGCAAGAGCTCCTACAATGAGCAGTTCTTC. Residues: CATSILAGGKSSYNEQFF.

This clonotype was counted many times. The CDR3 DNA sequence: TGCAGTGCTAGAGCCCTGGGGACTAGCGGGGGACGTGAGCAGTACTTC. Amino acid sequence: CSARALGTSGGREQYF. This chain joins TRBV20-1 and TRBJ2-7; 14 bases fit TRBD2. The ends lost 1 base at V and 7 bases at J; junction bases unmatched: 9. From germline, CDR1 is DFQATT and CDR2 SNEGSKA (reference sequence). The CDR3 is made up of 16 amino acids.

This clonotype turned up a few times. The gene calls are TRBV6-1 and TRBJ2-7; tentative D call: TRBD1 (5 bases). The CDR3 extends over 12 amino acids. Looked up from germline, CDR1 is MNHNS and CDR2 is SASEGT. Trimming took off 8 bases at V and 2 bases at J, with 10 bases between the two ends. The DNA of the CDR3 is TGTGCCAGCTCTGTAGGGGCCTACGAGCAGTACTTC. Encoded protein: CASSVGAYEQYF.

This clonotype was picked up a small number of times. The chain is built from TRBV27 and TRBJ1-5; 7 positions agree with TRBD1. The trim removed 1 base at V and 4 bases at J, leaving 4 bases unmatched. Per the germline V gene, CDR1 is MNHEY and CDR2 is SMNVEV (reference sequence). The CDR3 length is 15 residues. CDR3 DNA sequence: TGTGCCAGCAGTTTATTGGGACAGATAAATCAGCCCCAGCATTTT. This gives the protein CASSLLGQINQPQHF.

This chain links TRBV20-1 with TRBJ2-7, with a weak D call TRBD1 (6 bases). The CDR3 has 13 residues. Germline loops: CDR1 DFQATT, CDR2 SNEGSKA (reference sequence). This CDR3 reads CSSRDINSYEQYF. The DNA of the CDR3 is TGCAGCTCTAGGGACATAAACTCCTACGAGCAGTACTTC.

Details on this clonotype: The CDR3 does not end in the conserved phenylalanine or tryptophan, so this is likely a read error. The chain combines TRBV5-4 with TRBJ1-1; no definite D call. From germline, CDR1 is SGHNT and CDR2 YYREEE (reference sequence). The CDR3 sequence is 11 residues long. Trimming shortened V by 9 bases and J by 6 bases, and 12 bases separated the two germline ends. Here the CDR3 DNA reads TGTGCCACGAGGGCCGCCGCTGAAGCTTTCATT. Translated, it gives CATRAAAEAFI.

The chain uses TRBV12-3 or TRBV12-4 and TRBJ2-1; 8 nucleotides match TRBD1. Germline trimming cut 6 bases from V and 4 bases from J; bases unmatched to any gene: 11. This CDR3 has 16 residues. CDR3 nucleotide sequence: TGTGCCAGCAGACCCCCGGAACGGACAGGGTACAATGAGCAGTTCTTC. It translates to CASRPPERTGYNEQFF.

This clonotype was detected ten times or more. Here the CDR3 reads CASSHEGAGDWYGYTF. CDR3 in DNA: TGTGCCAGCAGCCACGAAGGTGCCGGGGACTGGTATGGCTACACCTTC. The genes are TRBV6-1 and TRBJ1-2; TRBD1 is a possible D gene (5 bases). V was shortened by 6 bases and J by 5 bases, with 22 bases between the two germline ends. CDR3 length: 16 amino acids. Germline loops: CDR1 MNHNS, CDR2 SASEGT.

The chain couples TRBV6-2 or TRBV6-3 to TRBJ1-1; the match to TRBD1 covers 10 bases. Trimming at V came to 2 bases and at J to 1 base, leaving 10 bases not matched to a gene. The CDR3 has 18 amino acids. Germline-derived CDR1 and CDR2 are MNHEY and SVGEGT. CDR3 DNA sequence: TGTGCCAGCAGTTACCTCCCGGGACAGGGGAGGGAGAACACTGAAGCTTTCTTT. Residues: CASSYLPGQGRENTEAFF.

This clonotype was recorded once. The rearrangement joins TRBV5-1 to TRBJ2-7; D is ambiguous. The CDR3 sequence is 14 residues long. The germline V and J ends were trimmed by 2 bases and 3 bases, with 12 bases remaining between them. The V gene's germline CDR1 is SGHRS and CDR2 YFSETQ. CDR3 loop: CASSFGSGYYEQYF. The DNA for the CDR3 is TGCGCCAGCAGCTTTGGGTCGGGCTACTACGAGCAGTACTTC.

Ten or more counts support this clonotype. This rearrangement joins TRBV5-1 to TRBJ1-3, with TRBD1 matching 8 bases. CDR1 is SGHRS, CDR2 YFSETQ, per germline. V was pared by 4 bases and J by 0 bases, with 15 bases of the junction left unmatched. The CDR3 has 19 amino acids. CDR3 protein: CASSPWSRGHSDSGNTIYF. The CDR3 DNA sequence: TGCGCCAGCAGCCCCTGGAGCAGGGGGCATTCCGACTCTGGAAACACCATATATTTT.

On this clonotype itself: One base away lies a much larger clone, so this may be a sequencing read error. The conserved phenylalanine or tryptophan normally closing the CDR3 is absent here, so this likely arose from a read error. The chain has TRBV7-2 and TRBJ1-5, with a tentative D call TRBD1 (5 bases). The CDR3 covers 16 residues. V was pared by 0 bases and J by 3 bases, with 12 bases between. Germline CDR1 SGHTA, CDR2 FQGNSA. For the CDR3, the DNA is TGTGCCAGCAGCTTAGCGTCAGGGTTCGCCAATCAGCCCCAGCATTCT. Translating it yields CASSLASGFANQPQHS.

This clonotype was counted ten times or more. The CDR3 protein is CASSPQGAEAFF. For the CDR3, the DNA is TGTGCCAGCAGTCCCCAGGGGGCAGAAGCTTTCTTT. The V and J genes are TRBV12-3 or TRBV12-4 and TRBJ1-1; 8 bases agree with TRBD1. V dropped 5 bases and J dropped 8; count of bases not matched to a gene: 4. This CDR3 comprises 12 residues.

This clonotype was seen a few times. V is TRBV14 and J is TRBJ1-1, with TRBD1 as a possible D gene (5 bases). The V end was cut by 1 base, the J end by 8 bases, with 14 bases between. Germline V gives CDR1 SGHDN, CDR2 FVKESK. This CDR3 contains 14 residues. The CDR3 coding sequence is TGTGCCAGCAGCCAAGTCCTGGGAGGGGCAGAAGCTTTCTTT. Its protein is CASSQVLGGAEAFF.